Following are 5 T cell receptor beta chains from one sample sequenced in a study of OX40 agonist ivuxolimab in advanced cancers. Assay used: immunoSEQ multiplex PCR; TCRdb lists only in-frame clones, some missing. Of tens of thousands of clones listed, 75% to 90% are singletons. Here the sequenced sample was CD4+ or CD8+ T cells sorted from blood, taken in a trial of the OX40 agonist ivuxolimab. All receptors come from an adult with an advanced solid tumor such as melanoma, head and neck, liver or kidney cancer.

This sequence joins TRBV30 and TRBJ1-2; TRBD1 might be the D (5 bases). This CDR3 contains 13 residues. Germline values: CDR1 GTSNPN, CDR2 SVGIG (reference sequence). V lost 1 base and J lost 2, with 8 bases in between. This CDR3 reads CAWSAGPNYGYTF. The CDR3 DNA follows: TGTGCCTGGAGTGCGGGACCGAACTATGGCTACACCTTC. Combining the CDR3 with reference TRBV30 and TRBJ1-2 gives the whole variable domain SQTIHQWPATLVQPVGSPLSLECTVEGTSNPNLYWYRQAAGRGLQLLFYSVGIGQISSEVPQNLSASRPQDRQFILSSKKLLLSDSGFYLCAWSAGPNYGYTFGSGTRLTVV.

This rearrangement joins TRBV5-1 to TRBJ2-1; TRBD1 might be the D (5 bases). The CDR3 extends over 16 amino acids. With 3 bases removed from V and 0 bases from J, the gap between germline ends came to 13 bases. CDR1 is SGHRS, CDR2 YFSETQ, per germline. The CDR3 here is CASSYGQQPSYNEQFF. The CDR3 region has the DNA TGCGCCAGCAGCTATGGACAACAGCCCTCCTACAATGAGCAGTTCTTC.

This clone was seen once. This chain connects TRBV9 to TRBJ1-1; perhaps TRBD1 as D (6 bases). CDR3 size: 14 residues. The germline V gene encodes CDR1 SGDLS and CDR2 YYNGEE. Between the trimmed V and J ends, which lost 0 bases and 3 bases, there was a span of 9 bases. The CDR3 loop reads CASSVEGGDTEAFF. The DNA for the CDR3 is TGTGCCAGCAGCGTAGAGGGGGGCGACACTGAAGCTTTCTTT. The variable domain in full, completed from reference TRBV9 and TRBJ1-1, reads DSGVTQTPKHLITATGQRVTLRCSPRSGDLSVYWYQQSLDQGLQFLIQYYNGEERAKGNILERFSAQQFPDLHSELNLSSLELGDSALYFCASSVEGGDTEAFFGQGTRLTVV.

The rearrangement joins TRBV6-4 to TRBJ2-1; D is possibly TRBD1 or TRBD2 (5 bases each). Germline lookup yields CDR1 MRHNA and CDR2 SNTAGT. V was pared by 3 bases and J by 6 bases, with 12 bases between. This CDR3 contains 14 residues. The CDR3: CASSEWAGSNEQFF. In DNA, the CDR3 is TGTGCCAGCAGTGAGTGGGCAGGGAGCAATGAGCAGTTCTTC.

The CDR3 bases are TGTGCCTGGAGTGCGGGGACCAAGTTTTATTCACCCCTCCACTTT. Its translation: CAWSAGTKFYSPLHF. The rearrangement links TRBV30 to TRBJ1-6; weak D call: TRBD1 (5 bases). V was pared by 1 base and J by 8 bases, with 15 bases between. This CDR3 has 15 amino acids. Germline assignment: CDR1 GTSNPN and CDR2 SVGIG (reference sequence).